This T cell receptor (beta chain) comes out of a study of T-cell memory formation after mild COVID-19 (dated by TCRdb to the early 2020s). Study-wide context: TCR sequence clusters from the two donors were found to be largely donor specific. The cohort was made up of two young adult volunteers, one female and one male, who were previously healthy. Longitudinal TCRalpha and TCRbeta repertoire sequencing tracked T-cell clones expanding and contracting after mild COVID-19 in a couple of donors.

Ficoll-Paque density gradient centrifugation was the method used to isolate PBMCs. Trimming costs V 0 bases and J 4 bases, and their ends lie 9 bases apart. Its CDR3 holds 14 amino acids, cysteine through phenylalanine. Only CDR3 DNA remains: 42 bases, in frame from the first base. The germline V gene yields ENHRY for CDR1 and SYGVKD for CDR2. Sequencing was carried out with an Illumina NovaSeq 6000. TCRalpha and TCRbeta cDNA libraries were built by 5'RACE with constant-segment primers, adding sample barcodes and unique molecular identifiers. Trizol reagent was used to extract RNA from every sample. Library amplification was performed in two PCR steps, and a second sample barcode and Illumina TruSeq adapters were introduced in the second step. Libraries were sequenced on an Illumina NovaSeq with 2 x 150 bp paired-end reads. Regarding the original processing steps: Reads were demultiplexed and collapsed into UMI-guided consensus sequences with migec v1.2.7. With mixcr v2.1.11, UMI consensuses were aligned to TRA and TRB V and J templates and assembled into clonotypes. Clonotypes were classified as expanded or contracted when called significant by both edgeR and NoisET, with noise models trained on biological replicates. For edgeR calls, a false discovery rate-adjusted p below 0.01 and a log2 fold-change threshold of 1 were applied. PCA with hierarchical clustering of max-normalized trajectories of the 1000 most abundant clonotypes was used as exploratory dynamics analysis. Separately sequenced CD4+ and CD8+ repertoires were used to assign a CD4 or CD8 phenotype to each responding clone. TCRdb redid the processing of the public reads, applying fastp at Q25 and MiXCR, and retained in-frame beta chains. One record per CDR3 amino acid sequence lists the most common genes and DNA. Here the V and J calls rest on TCRdb's processing, not on the authors' analysis. This sample lists about 560,000 distinct CDR3 sequences; 17% were detected once. Together, the top ten hold less than 10% of the sample.

Study-wide conclusions, independent of this receptor: Contracting CD4+ clones were found mainly in CM and EM memory subsets, while CD8+ clones were enriched in EMRA. Some responding clones were detected in pre-infection memory, which suggested that pre-existing cross-reactive memory T cells had joined the SARS-CoV-2 response. Only two mild cases were covered in the study, and larger cohorts including severe cases with pre-infection samples were considered necessary. SARS-CoV-2 specificity of the second-wave clones peaking on day 37 was not confirmed. Clones contracting from day 15 to 85 had balanced CD4/CD8 phenotypes, while a second wave expanding from day 15 to 37 was biased towards CD4+.

This clonotype occurred a few times. There is no known antigen for this receptor. No qualities accompany the bases; no much larger clone lies one base away. Input material: PBMCs or a T cell subset sorted from them (not recorded which). The sequence was collected from an adult woman who had mild COVID-19 (a few samples of this study predate the infection). The sample titles of this study are shuffled in the database, so cell type and time point are left out; the donor was told from shared clones. The rearranged chain carries TRBV10-3 and TRBJ2-5, with an unclear D gene assignment. The CDR3 region has the sequence CAISESNRGETQYF. The DNA sequence is given as TGTGCCATCAGTGAGTCAAACAGAGGAGAGACCCAGTACTTC.